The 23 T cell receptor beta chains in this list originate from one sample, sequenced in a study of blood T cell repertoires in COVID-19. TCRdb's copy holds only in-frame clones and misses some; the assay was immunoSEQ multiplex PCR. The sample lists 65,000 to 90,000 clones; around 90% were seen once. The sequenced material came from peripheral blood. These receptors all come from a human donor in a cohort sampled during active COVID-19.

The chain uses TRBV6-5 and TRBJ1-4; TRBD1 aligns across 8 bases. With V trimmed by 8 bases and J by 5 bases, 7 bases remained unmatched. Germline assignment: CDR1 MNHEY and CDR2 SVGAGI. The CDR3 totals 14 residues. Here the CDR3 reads CASGDRQGNEKLFF. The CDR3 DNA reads TGTGCCAGCGGAGATCGACAGGGGAATGAAAAACTGTTTTTT.

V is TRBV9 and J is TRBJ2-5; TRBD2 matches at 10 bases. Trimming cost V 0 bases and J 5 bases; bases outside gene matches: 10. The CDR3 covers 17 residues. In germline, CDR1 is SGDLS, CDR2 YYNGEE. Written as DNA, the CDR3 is TGTGCCAGCAGCGTAGGTAGGCTAGCGGGGGTCGGGGAGACCCAGTACTTC. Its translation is CASSVGRLAGVGETQYF.

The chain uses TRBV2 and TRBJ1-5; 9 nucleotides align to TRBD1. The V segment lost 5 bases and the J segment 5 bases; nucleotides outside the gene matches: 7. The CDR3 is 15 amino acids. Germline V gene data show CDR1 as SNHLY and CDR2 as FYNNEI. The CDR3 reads CASSPGTGTYQPQHF. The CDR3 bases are TGTGCCAGCAGTCCCGGGACAGGGACGTATCAGCCCCAGCATTTT. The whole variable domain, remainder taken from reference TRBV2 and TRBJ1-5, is EPEVTQTPSHQVTQMGQEVILRCVPISNHLYFYWYRQILGQKVEFLVSFYNNEISEKSEIFDDQFSVERPDGSNFTLKIRSTKLEDSAMYFCASSPGTGTYQPQHFGDGTRLSIL.

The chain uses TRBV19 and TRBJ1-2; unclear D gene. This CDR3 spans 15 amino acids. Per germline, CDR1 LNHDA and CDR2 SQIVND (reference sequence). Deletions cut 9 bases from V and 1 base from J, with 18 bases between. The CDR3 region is CASAGDRNGNYGYTF. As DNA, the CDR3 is TGTGCCAGCGCCGGGGATAGGAATGGTAACTATGGCTACACCTTC.

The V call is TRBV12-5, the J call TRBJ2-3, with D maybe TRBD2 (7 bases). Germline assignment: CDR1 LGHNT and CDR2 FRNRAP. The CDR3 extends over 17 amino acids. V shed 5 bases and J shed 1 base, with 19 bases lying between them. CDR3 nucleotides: TGTGCTAGTGGTCCCCCACGGGGGCTAGCGGGCACAGATACGCAGTATTTT. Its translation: CASGPPRGLAGTDTQYF.

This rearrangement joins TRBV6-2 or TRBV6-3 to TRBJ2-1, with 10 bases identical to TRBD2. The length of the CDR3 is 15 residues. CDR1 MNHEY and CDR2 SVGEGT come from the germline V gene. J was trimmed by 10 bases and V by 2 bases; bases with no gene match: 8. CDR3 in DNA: TGTGCCAGCAGTTACGGGGGTAGCGGGGGGCGGGAGCAGTTCTTC. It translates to CASSYGGSGGREQFF.

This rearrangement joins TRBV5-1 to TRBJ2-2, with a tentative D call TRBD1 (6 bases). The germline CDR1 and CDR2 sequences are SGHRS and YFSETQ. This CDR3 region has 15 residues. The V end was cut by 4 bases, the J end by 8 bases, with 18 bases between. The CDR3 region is CASSPEIGGRGELFF. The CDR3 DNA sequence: TGCGCCAGCAGCCCAGAAATAGGGGGACGAGGGGAGCTGTTTTTT.

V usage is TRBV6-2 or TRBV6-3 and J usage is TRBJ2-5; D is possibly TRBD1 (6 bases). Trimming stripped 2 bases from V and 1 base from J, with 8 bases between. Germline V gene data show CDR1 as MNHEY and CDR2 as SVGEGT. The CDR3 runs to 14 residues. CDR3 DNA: TGTGCCAGCAGTTACCCGGACAGCCAAGAGACCCAGTACTTC. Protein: CASSYPDSQETQYF.

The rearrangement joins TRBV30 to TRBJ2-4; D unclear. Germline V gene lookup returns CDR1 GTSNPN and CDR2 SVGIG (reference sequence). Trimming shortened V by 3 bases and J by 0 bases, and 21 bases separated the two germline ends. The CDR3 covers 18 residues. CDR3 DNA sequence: TGTGCCTGGAGCCCCCCACATCGGAGCGAACTAGCCAAAAACATTCAGTACTTC. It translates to CAWSPPHRSELAKNIQYF.

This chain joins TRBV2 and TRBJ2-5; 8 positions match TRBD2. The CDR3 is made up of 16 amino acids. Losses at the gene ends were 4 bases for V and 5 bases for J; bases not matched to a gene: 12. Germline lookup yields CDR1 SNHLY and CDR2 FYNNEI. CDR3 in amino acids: CASSVQSGRIFETQYF. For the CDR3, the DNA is TGTGCCAGCAGTGTTCAGAGCGGGAGAATTTTTGAGACCCAGTACTTC.

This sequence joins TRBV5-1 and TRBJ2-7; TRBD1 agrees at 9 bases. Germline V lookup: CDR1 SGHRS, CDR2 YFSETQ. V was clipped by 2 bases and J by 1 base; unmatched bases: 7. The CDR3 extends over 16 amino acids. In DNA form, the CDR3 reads TGCGCCAGCAGCTTTGCGACAGGGGGAGAATCCTACGAGCAGTACTTC. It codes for CASSFATGGESYEQYF. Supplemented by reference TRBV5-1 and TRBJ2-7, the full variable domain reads KAGVTQTPRYLIKTRGQQVTLSCSPISGHRSVSWYQQTPGQGLQFLFEYFSETQRNKGNFPGRFSGRQFSNSRSEMNVSTLELGDSALYLCASSFATGGESYEQYFGPGTRLTVT.

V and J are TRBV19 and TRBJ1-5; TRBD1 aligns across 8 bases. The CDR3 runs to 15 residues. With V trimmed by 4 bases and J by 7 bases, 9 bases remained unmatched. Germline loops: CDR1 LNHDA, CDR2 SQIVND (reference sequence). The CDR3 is CASSTMTGVGQPQHF. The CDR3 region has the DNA TGTGCCAGTAGTACCATGACAGGGGTTGGGCAGCCCCAGCATTTT.

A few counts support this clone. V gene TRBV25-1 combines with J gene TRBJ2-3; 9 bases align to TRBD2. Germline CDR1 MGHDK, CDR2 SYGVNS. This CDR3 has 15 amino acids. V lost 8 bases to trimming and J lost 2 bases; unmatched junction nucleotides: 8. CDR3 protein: CASGPSGRFTDTQYF. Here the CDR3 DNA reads TGTGCCAGCGGGCCGAGCGGGAGGTTCACAGATACGCAGTATTTT.

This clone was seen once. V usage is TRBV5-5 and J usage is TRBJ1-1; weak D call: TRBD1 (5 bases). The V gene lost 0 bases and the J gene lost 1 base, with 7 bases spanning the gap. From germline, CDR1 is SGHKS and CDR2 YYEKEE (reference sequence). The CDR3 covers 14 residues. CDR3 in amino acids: CASSLDQGNTEAFF. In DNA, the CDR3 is TGTGCCAGCAGCTTGGATCAGGGGAACACTGAAGCTTTCTTT. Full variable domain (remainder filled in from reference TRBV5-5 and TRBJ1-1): DAGVTQSPTHLIKTRGQQVTLRCSPISGHKSVSWYQQVLGQGPQFIFQYYEKEERGRGNFPDRFSARQFPNYSSELNVNALLLGDSALYLCASSLDQGNTEAFFGQGTRLTVV.

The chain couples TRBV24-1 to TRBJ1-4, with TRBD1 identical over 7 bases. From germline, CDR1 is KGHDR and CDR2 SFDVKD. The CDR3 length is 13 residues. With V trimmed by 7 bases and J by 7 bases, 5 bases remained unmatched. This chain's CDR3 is CATSEAGGEKLFF. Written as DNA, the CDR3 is TGTGCCACCAGCGAGGCAGGGGGTGAAAAACTGTTTTTT.

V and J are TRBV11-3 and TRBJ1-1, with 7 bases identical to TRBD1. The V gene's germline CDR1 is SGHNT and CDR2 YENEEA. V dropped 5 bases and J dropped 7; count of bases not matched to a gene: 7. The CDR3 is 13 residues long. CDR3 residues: CASSINQGDEAFF. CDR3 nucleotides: TGTGCCAGCAGCATTAACCAGGGGGATGAAGCTTTCTTT.

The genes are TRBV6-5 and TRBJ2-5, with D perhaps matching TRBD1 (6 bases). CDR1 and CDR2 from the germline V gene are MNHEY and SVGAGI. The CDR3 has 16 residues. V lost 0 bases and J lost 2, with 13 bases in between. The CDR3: CASSYSTGDGQETQYF. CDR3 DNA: TGTGCCAGCAGTTACTCGACAGGAGATGGGCAAGAGACCCAGTACTTC.

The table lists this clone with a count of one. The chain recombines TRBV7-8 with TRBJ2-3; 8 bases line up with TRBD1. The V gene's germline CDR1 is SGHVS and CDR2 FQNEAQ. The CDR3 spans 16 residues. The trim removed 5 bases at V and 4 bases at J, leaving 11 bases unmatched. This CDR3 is CASSAPGQADADTQYF. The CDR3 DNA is TGTGCCAGCAGCGCACCGGGACAGGCAGACGCAGATACGCAGTATTTT.

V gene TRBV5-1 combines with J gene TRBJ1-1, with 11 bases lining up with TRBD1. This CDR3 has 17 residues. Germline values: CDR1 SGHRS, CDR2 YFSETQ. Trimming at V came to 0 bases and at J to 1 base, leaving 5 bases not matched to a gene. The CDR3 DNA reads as TGCGCCAGCAGCTTGGCAAGGACAGGGGGCCCGAACACTGAAGCTTTCTTT. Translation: CASSLARTGGPNTEAFF.

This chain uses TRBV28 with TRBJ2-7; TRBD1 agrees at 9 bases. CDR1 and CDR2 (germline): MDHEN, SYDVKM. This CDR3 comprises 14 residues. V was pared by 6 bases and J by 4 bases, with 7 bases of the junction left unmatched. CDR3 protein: CASRGTGSGYEQYF. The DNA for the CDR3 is TGTGCCAGCAGGGGGACAGGGAGCGGGTACGAGCAGTACTTC. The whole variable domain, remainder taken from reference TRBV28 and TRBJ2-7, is DVKVTQSSRYLVKRTGEKVFLECVQDMDHENMFWYRQDPGLGLRLIYFSYDVKMKEKGDIPEGYSVSREKKERFSLILESASTNQTSMYLCASRGTGSGYEQYFGPGTRLTVT.

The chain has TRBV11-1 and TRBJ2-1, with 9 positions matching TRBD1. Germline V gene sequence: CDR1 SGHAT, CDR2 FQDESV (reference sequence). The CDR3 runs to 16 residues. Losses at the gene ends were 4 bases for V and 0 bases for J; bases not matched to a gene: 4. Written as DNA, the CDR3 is TGTGCCAGCAGCTGGGGGACAGGGAGCTCCTACAATGAGCAGTTCTTC. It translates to CASSWGTGSSYNEQFF.

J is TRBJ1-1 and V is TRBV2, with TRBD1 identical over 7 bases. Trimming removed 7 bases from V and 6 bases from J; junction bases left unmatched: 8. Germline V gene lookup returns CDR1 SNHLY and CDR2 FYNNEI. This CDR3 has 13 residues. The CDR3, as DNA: TGTGCCAGCAAGTTCAACAGGGGTCCTGAAGCTTTCTTT. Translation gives CASKFNRGPEAFF.

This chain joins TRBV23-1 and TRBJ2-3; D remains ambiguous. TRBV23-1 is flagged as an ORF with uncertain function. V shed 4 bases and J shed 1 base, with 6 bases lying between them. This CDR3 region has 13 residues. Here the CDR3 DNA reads TGCGCCAGCAGTCCCCCAGGCACAGATACGCAGTATTTT. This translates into CASSPPGTDTQYF.